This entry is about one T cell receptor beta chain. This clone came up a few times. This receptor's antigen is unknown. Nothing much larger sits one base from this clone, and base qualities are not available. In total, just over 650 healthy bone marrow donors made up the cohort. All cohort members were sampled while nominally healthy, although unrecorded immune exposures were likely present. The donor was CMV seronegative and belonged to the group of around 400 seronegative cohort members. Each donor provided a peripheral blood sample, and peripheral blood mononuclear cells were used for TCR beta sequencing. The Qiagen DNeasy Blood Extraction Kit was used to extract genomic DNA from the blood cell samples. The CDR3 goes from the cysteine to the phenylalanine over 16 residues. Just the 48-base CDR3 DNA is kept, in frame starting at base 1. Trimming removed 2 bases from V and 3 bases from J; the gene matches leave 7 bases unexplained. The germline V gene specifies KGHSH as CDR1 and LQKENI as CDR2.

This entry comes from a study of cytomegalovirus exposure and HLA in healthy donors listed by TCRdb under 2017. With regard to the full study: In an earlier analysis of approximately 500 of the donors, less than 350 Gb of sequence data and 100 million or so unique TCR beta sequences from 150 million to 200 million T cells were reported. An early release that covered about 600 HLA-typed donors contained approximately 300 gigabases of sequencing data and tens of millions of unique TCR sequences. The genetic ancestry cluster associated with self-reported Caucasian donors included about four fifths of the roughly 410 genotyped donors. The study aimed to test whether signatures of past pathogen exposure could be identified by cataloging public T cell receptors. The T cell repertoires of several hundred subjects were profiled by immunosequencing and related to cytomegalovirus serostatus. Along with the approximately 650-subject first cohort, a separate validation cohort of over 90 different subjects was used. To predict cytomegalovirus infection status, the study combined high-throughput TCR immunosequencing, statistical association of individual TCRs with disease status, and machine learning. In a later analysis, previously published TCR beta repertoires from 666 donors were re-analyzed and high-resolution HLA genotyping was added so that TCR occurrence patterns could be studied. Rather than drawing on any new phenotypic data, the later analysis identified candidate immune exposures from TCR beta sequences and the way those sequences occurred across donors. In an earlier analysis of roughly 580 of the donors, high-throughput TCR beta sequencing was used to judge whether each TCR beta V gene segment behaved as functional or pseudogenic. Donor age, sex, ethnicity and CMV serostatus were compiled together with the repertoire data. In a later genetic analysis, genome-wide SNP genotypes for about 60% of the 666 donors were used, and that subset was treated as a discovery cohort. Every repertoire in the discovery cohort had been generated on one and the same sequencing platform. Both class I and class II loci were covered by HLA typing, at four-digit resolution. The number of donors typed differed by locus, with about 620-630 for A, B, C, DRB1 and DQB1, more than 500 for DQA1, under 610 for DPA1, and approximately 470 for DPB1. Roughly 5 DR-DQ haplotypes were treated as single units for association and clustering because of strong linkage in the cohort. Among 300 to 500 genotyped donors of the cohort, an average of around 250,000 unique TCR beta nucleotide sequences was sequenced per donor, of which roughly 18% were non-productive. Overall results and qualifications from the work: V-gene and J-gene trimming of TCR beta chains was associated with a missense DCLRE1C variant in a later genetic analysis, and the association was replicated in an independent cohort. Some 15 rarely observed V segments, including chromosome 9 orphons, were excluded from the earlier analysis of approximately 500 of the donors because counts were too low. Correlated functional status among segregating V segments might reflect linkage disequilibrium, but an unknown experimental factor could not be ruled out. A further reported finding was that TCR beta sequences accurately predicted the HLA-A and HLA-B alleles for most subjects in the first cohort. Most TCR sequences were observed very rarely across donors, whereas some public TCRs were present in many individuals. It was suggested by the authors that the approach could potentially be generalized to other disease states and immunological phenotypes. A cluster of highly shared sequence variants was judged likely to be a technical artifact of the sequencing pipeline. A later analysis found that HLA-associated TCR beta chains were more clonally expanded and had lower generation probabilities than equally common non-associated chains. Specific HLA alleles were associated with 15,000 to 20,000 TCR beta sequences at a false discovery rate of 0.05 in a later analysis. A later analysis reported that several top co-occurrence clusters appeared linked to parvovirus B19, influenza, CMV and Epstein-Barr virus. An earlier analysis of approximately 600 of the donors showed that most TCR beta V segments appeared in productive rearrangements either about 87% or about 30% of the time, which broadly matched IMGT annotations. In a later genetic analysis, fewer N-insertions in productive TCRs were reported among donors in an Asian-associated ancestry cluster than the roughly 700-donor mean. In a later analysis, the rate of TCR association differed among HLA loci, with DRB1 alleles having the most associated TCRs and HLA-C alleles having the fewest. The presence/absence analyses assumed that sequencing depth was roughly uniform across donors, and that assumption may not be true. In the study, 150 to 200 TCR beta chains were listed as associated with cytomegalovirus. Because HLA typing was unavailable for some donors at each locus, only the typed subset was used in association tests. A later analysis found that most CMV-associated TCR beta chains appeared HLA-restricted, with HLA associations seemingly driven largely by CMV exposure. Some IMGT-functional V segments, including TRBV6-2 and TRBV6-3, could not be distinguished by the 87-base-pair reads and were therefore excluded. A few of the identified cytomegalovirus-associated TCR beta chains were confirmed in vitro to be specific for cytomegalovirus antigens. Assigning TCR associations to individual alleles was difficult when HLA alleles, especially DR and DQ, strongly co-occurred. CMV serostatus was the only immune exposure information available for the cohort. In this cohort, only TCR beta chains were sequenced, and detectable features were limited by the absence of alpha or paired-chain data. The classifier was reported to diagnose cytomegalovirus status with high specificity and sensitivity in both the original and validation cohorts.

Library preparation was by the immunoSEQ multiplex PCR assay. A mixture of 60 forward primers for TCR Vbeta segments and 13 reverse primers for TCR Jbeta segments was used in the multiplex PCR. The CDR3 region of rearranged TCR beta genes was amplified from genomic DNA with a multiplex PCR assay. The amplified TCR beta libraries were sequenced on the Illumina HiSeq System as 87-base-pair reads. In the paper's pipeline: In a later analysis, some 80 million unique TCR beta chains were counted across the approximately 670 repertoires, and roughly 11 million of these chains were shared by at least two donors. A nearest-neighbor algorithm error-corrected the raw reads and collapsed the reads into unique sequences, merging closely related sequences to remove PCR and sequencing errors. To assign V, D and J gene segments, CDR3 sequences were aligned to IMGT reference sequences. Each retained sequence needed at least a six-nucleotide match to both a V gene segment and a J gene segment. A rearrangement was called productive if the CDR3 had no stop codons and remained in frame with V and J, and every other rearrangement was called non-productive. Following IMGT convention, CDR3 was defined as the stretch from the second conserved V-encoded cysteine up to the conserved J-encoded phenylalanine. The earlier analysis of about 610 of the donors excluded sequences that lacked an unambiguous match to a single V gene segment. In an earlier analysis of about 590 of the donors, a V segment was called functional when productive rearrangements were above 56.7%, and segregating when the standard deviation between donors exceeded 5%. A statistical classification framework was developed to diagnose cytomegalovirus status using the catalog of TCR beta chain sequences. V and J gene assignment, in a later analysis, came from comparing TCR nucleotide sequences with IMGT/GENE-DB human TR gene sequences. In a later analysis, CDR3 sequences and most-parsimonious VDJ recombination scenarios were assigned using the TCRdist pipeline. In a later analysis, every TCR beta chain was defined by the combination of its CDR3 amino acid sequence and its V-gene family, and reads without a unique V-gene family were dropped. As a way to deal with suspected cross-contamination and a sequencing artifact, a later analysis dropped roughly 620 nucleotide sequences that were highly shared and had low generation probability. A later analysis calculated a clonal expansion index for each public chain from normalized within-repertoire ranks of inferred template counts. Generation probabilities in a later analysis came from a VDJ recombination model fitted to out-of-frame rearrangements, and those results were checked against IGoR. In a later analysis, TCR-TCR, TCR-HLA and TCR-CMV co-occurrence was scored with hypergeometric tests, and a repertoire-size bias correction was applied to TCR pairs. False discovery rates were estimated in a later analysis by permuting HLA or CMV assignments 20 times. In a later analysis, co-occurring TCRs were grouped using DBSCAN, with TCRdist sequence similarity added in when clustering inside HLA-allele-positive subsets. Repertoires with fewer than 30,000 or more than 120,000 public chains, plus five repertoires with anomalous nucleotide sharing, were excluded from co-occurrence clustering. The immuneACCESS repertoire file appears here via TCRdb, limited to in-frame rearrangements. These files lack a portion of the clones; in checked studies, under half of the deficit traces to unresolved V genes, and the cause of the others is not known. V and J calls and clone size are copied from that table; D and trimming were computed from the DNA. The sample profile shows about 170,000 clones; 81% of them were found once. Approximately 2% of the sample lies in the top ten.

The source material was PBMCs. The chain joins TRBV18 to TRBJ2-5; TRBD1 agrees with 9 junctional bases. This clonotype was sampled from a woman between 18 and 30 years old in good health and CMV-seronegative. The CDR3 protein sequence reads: CASSPFVDRGEETQYF. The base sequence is TGTGCCAGCTCACCATTTGTCGACAGGGGGGAAGAGACCCAGTACTTC. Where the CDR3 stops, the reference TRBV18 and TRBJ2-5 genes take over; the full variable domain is NAGVMQNPRHLVRRRGQEARLRCSPMKGHSHVYWYRQLPEEGLKFMVYLQKENIIDESGMPKERFSAEFPKEGPSILRIQQVVRGDSAAYFCASSPFVDRGEETQYFGPGTRLLVL.